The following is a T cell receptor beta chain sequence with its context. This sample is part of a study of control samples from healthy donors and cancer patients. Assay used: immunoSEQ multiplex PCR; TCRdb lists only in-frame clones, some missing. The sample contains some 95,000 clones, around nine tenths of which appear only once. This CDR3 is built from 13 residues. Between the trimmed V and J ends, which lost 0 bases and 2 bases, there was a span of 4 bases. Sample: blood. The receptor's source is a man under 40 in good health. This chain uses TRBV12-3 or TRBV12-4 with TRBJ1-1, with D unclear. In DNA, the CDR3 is TGTGCCAGCAGTTTAGCAGGAAACACTGAAGCTTTCTTT. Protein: CASSLAGNTEAFF.